This T cell receptor (beta chain) was profiled in a study of cytomegalovirus exposure and HLA in healthy donors. Study-level information: The roughly 130 validation repertoires used the same platform as the approximately 620 first-cohort repertoires (as reported by a later analysis).

To note about this clone: What it recognizes is unknown.

Study findings and constraints: 150 or so TCR beta chains were listed as cytomegalovirus-associated. TCR sequences were mostly rare, though some public TCRs occurred in many donors. Reportedly, cytomegalovirus status was diagnosed with high sensitivity and specificity.

This CDR3 is 14 amino acids long. The V gene's germline CDR1 is SGHRS and CDR2 YFSETQ. Trimming removed 2 bases from V and 6 bases from J, with 15 bases in between. Clones were sequenced by immunoSEQ multiplex PCR, and TCRdb holds only the in-frame ones, with some missing. The sample lists some 120,000 clones; 88% were seen once. Sequencing input: PBMCs. The J gene is TRBJ2-7, the V gene TRBV5-1; D is possibly TRBD1 (6 bases). This receptor was taken from a man aged 25 to 40 in good health and CMV-seronegative. CDR3 region: CASSFQGYDSEQYF. Here the CDR3 DNA reads TGCGCCAGCAGCTTCCAGGGGTACGACTCCGAGCAGTACTTC. Full variable domain (outside the CDR3, taken from reference TRBV5-1 and TRBJ2-7): KAGVTQTPRYLIKTRGQQVTLSCSPISGHRSVSWYQQTPGQGLQFLFEYFSETQRNKGNFPGRFSGRQFSNSRSEMNVSTLELGDSALYLCASSFQGYDSEQYFGPGTRLTVT.